Following are 8 T cell receptor beta chains from one sample sequenced in a study of OX40 agonist ivuxolimab in advanced cancers. The repertoire was sequenced with immunoSEQ multiplex PCR; TCRdb's copy has only in-frame clones and lacks some. The table includes about 27,000 clones, about 90% detected once. This material consisted of CD4+ or CD8+ T cells sorted from blood, taken in a trial of the OX40 agonist ivuxolimab. These receptors came from an adult with an advanced solid tumor such as melanoma, head and neck, liver or kidney cancer.

CDR3: CASSMGLAGAYEQYF. DNA for the CDR3: TGTGCCAGCAGCATGGGACTAGCGGGAGCCTACGAGCAGTACTTC. This chain connects TRBV9 to TRBJ2-7; the match to TRBD2 covers 14 bases. Looked up from germline, CDR1 is SGDLS and CDR2 is YYNGEE. The CDR3 is 15 amino acids. V lost 4 bases and J lost 2; bases outside the gene matches: 2.

Concerning this clone: The sample has other DNA sequences that encode this CDR3 too. J is TRBJ2-3 and V is TRBV9; D unclear. There are 12 residues in the CDR3. The germline V gene has CDR1 SGDLS and CDR2 YYNGEE. V dropped 0 bases and J dropped 5 bases, with 4 bases sitting between them. CDR3: CASSVVGDTQYF. The CDR3 bases are TGTGCCAGCAGCGTAGTGGGAGATACGCAGTATTTT.

The chain uses TRBV18 and TRBJ1-2; D is unresolved. Germline V gene lookup returns CDR1 KGHSH and CDR2 LQKENI. V was shortened by 2 bases and J by 3 bases, with 16 bases between the two germline ends. This CDR3 has 16 residues. CDR3 nucleotides: TGTGCCAGCTCACCAAGTGGGCAGGAACCAGACTATGGCTACACCTTC. Encoded protein: CASSPSGQEPDYGYTF.

This clone was seen a handful of times. This chain connects TRBV7-9 to TRBJ2-2; D unclear. The CDR3 extends over 13 amino acids. The V gene lost 6 bases and the J gene lost 1 base, with 6 bases spanning the gap. The germline CDR1 and CDR2 sequences are SEHNR and FQNEAQ (reference sequence). This chain's CDR3 is CASSPENTGELFF. The CDR3, as DNA: TGTGCCAGCAGTCCCGAGAACACCGGGGAGCTGTTTTTT.

The chain carries TRBV19 and TRBJ1-1, with a weak D call TRBD1 (6 bases). CDR1 and CDR2 from the germline V gene are LNHDA and SQIVND (reference sequence). The length of the CDR3 is 13 residues. The germline V and J ends were trimmed by 3 bases and 4 bases, with 9 bases remaining between them. In DNA form, the CDR3 reads TGTGCCAGTAGTATGGGGGGGCTCACTGAAGCTTTCTTT. It is translated as CASSMGGLTEAFF.

The chain links TRBV30 to TRBJ2-7; unclear D gene. Germline-derived CDR1 and CDR2 are GTSNPN and SVGIG (reference sequence). V was pared by 8 bases and J by 4 bases, with 18 bases between. The CDR3 runs 13 residues. This CDR3 reads CASWTADTYEQYF. CDR3 nucleotides: TGTGCCAGCTGGACGGCGGATACTTACGAGCAGTACTTC. The full variable domain, with the rest looked up from reference TRBV30 and TRBJ2-7, is SQTIHQWPATLVQPVGSPLSLECTVEGTSNPNLYWYRQAAGRGLQLLFYSVGIGQISSEVPQNLSASRPQDRQFILSSKKLLLSDSGFYLCASWTADTYEQYFGPGTRLTVT.

The chain joins TRBV6-5 to TRBJ1-5; maybe TRBD1 (5 bases). The CDR3 is 15 residues long. Germline V lookup: CDR1 MNHEY, CDR2 SVGAGI. Trimming took 5 bases from V and 1 from J, leaving 12 bases between them. CDR3 residues: CASSSSTVSNQPQHF. The CDR3 DNA reads as TGTGCCAGCAGTAGCTCGACAGTAAGCAATCAGCCCCAGCATTTT.

This rearrangement joins TRBV7-9 to TRBJ2-1; D is undetermined. From germline, CDR1 is SEHNR and CDR2 FQNEAQ (reference sequence). Trimming took 3 bases from V and 8 from J, leaving 11 bases between them. The CDR3 length is 13 residues. The CDR3, as DNA: TGTGCCAGCAGCTTCCCGGCTGGGGATGAGCAGTTCTTC. Protein product: CASSFPAGDEQFF.